The 26 T cell receptor beta chains presented below share a single source sample, sequenced in a study of cytomegalovirus exposure and HLA in healthy donors. With 60 Vbeta and 13 Jbeta primers, the PCR was carried out. Produced via immunoSEQ multiplex PCR; TCRdb's table is partial and in-frame only. The repertoire holds roughly 200,000 clones, about 12% seen once, with 7.5% to 10% in the top ten. The sequenced material came from PBMCs. The receptors here all came from a man aged 50 to 59 in good health and CMV-seropositive.

The chain has TRBV6-5 and TRBJ2-7; tentatively, D is TRBD1 (5 bases). Germline V gene data show CDR1 as MNHEY and CDR2 as SVGAGI. With 6 bases removed from V and 0 bases from J, the gap between germline ends came to 12 bases. The CDR3 runs to 14 residues. CDR3 region: CASSLQESSYEQYF. As DNA, the CDR3 is TGTGCCAGCAGCTTACAGGAGAGCTCCTACGAGCAGTACTTC.

This clone occurred a few times. V is TRBV6-6 and J is TRBJ2-3; D is unclear. Germline loops: CDR1 MNHNY, CDR2 SVGAGI (reference sequence). The CDR3 covers 12 residues. V lost 4 bases and J 5 bases, leaving 7 bases between the germline ends. CDR3 nucleotides: TGTGCCAGCAGTTTTGGCCGAGATACGCAGTATTTT. Its translation: CASSFGRDTQYF.

As for this clone: One junction end does not reproduce the germline sequence, and a read error may be involved. The V and J genes are TRBV5-6 and TRBJ1-5, with D possibly TRBD1 on 5 matching bases. The CDR3 loop spans 14 amino acids. Germline assignment: CDR1 SGHDT and CDR2 YYEEEE. For the CDR3, the DNA is TGTGCCAGCAGAGCAGGCGGGGGATATCAGCACCAGCATTTT. Protein: CASRAGGGYQHQHF.

This rearrangement joins TRBV30 to TRBJ2-2; tentatively, D is TRBD2 (6 bases). Trimming took off 7 bases at V and 6 bases at J, with 18 bases between the two ends. Looked up from germline, CDR1 is GTSNPN and CDR2 is SVGIG (reference sequence). The CDR3 totals 14 residues. As DNA, the CDR3 is TGTGCCTTACTTCATCCCGGGAGCGCCGGGGAGCTGTTTTTT. Translating gives CALLHPGSAGELFF.

This clone was counted a few times. V is TRBV7-9 and J is TRBJ2-5; D might be TRBD1 (5 bases). Germline V CDR1 and CDR2: SEHNR, FQNEAQ (reference sequence). V lost 10 bases to trimming and J lost 3 bases, with 18 bases between them. The CDR3 contains 14 residues. CDR3 bases: TGTGCCATCGATACCGGGCCCAGGGAAGAGACCCAGTACTTC. Translated, it gives CAIDTGPREETQYF.

In this sample, this clone turned up a few times. This CDR3 reads CASSRQGPYEQYF. The CDR3 DNA reads as TGTGCCAGCAGTCGGCAGGGGCCCTACGAGCAGTACTTC. The rearrangement joins TRBV6-5 to TRBJ2-7; D is perhaps TRBD1 (6 bases). The germline V gene encodes CDR1 MNHEY and CDR2 SVGAGI. V was pared by 5 bases and J by 2 bases, with 10 bases between. The CDR3 length is 13 residues.

This clone was detected a few times. The gene calls are TRBV5-1 and TRBJ2-3; 9 bases map to TRBD1. Losses at the gene ends were 5 bases for V and 3 bases for J; bases not matched to a gene: 7. CDR1 SGHRS and CDR2 YFSETQ come from the germline V gene. CDR3 length equals 15 residues. The CDR3: CASRISTGGTDTQYF. Here the CDR3 DNA reads TGCGCCAGCAGAATTTCGACAGGGGGGACAGATACGCAGTATTTT.

This chain joins TRBV18 and TRBJ2-2; 10 bases line up with TRBD2. V lost 4 bases to trimming and J lost 5 bases; unmatched junction nucleotides: 7. Germline V CDR1 and CDR2: KGHSH, LQKENI. This CDR3 comprises 16 residues. CDR3 loop: CASSLQRGGRTGELFF. The CDR3 DNA sequence: TGTGCCAGCTCACTCCAGCGGGGGGGAAGAACCGGGGAGCTGTTTTTT.

The chain recombines TRBV11-3 with TRBJ1-1; no reliable D call. This CDR3 has 16 amino acids. Germline CDR1 SGHNT, CDR2 YENEEA. Trimming removed 0 bases at V and 1 base at J, with 12 bases between. The CDR3 nucleotides read TGTGCCAGCAGCTTAGATCCAGACACGAGGAACACTGAAGCTTTCTTT. This translates into CASSLDPDTRNTEAFF.

There are a few counts of this clone. The rearrangement joins TRBV7-2 to TRBJ1-5; a weak D match, TRBD1 (6 bases). V lost 0 bases to trimming and J lost 0 bases, with 27 bases between them. This CDR3 has 22 residues. Looked up from germline, CDR1 is SGHTA and CDR2 is FQGNSA. CDR3 in amino acids: CASSLAMGVRGFFNYSNQPQHF. In DNA, the CDR3 is TGTGCCAGCAGCTTAGCTATGGGTGTCAGGGGATTTTTTAACTATAGCAATCAGCCCCAGCATTTT.

This rearrangement joins TRBV5-6 to TRBJ1-1; D perhaps matches TRBD1 (6 bases). Germline lookup yields CDR1 SGHDT and CDR2 YYEEEE. The CDR3 loop spans 17 amino acids. V was cut by 1 base and J by 0 bases, with 16 bases left in between. CDR3 region: CASSLSPGHGLNTEAFF. CDR3 coding DNA: TGTGCCAGCAGCTTGTCCCCGGGACACGGACTGAACACTGAAGCTTTCTTT.

The DNA of the CDR3 is TGTGCCAGCAGTTCAGGACTAGCGGTGAACACCGGGGAGCTGTTTTTT. Translated, it gives CASSSGLAVNTGELFF. The rearrangement uses TRBV6-5 and TRBJ2-2, with 10 bases aligning to TRBD2. CDR1 and CDR2 (germline): MNHEY, SVGAGI. This CDR3 is 16 amino acids long. With 4 bases clipped from V and 1 base from J, the junction kept 3 bases outside the gene matches.

The rearrangement links TRBV15 to TRBJ1-1; TRBD1 is a possible D gene (5 bases). Trimming left V 0 bases short and J 1 base short, with 12 bases between. This CDR3 has 16 amino acids. CDR1 and CDR2 from the germline V gene are LNHNV and YYDKDF (reference sequence). CDR3 protein: CATSRDTGGSNTEAFF. CDR3 bases: TGTGCCACCAGCAGAGATACGGGGGGATCGAACACTGAAGCTTTCTTT.

V usage is TRBV28 and J usage is TRBJ2-5; 8 bases are a match to TRBD2. The CDR3 runs 14 residues. J lost 5 bases, V lost 5 bases, and 7 bases had no gene match. From germline, CDR1 is MDHEN and CDR2 SYDVKM. The CDR3 DNA sequence: TGTGCCAGCAGTCAATTCGCGGGAGGTGAGACCCAGTACTTC. Amino acids: CASSQFAGGETQYF. The whole variable domain, remainder taken from reference TRBV28 and TRBJ2-5, is DVKVTQSSRYLVKRTGEKVFLECVQDMDHENMFWYRQDPGLGLRLIYFSYDVKMKEKGDIPEGYSVSREKKERFSLILESASTNQTSMYLCASSQFAGGETQYFGPGTRLLVL.

The CDR3 nucleotides read TGTGCCAGCAGTGAGGTGAAGGGGGAGCAGTACTTC. This gives the protein CASSEVKGEQYF. This sequence joins TRBV6-1 and TRBJ2-7, with D perhaps matching TRBD1 (5 bases). Looked up from germline, CDR1 is MNHNS and CDR2 is SASEGT. Deletions cut 3 bases from V and 7 bases from J, with 10 bases between. The CDR3 is 12 amino acids.

There are a few counts of this clone. This chain uses TRBV7-3 with TRBJ2-2; a possible D gene is TRBD2 (7 bases). Germline V gene data show CDR1 as SGHTA and CDR2 as FQGTGA. The CDR3 consists of 17 residues. V was pared by 5 bases and J by 0 bases, with 16 bases between. CDR3 loop: CASSPTWRGPNTGELFF. CDR3 in DNA: TGTGCCAGCAGCCCCACCTGGCGGGGGCCGAACACCGGGGAGCTGTTTTTT.

CDR3 sequence reads: CASSLEAGGFTDTQYF. The CDR3 DNA reads TGCGCCAGCAGCTTGGAAGCGGGGGGTTTCACAGATACGCAGTATTTT. J is TRBJ2-3 and V is TRBV5-1, with 9 bases identical to TRBD2. Germline V gene data show CDR1 as SGHRS and CDR2 as YFSETQ. The CDR3 sequence is 16 residues long. V lost 0 bases to trimming and J lost 2 bases; unmatched junction nucleotides: 4.

This clone was seen a few times. The chain carries TRBV5-5 and TRBJ2-2, with D possibly being TRBD2 (6 bases). Germline CDR1 reads SGHKS; CDR2 reads YYEKEE (reference sequence). Trimming pared 6 bases from V and 5 bases from J, leaving 20 bases between. The CDR3 runs 16 residues. The CDR3 protein is CASIRNFPTRTGELFF. The CDR3 nucleotides are TGTGCCAGCATCAGAAATTTTCCGACTAGGACCGGGGAGCTGTTTTTT. Full variable domain (remainder filled in from reference TRBV5-5 and TRBJ2-2): DAGVTQSPTHLIKTRGQQVTLRCSPISGHKSVSWYQQVLGQGPQFIFQYYEKEERGRGNFPDRFSARQFPNYSSELNVNALLLGDSALYLCASIRNFPTRTGELFFGEGSRLTVL.

The CDR3 sequence is CASSLSVTNEKLFF. The CDR3 DNA reads TGTGCCAGCAGCTTAAGCGTCACTAATGAAAAACTGTTTTTT. The V call is TRBV7-6, the J call TRBJ1-4; no reliable D call. The germline gives CDR1 SGHVS, CDR2 FNYEAQ. Trimming removed 2 bases from V and 2 bases from J, with 6 bases in between. CDR3 size: 14 residues.

The chain couples TRBV11-3 to TRBJ1-1; unclear D gene. Germline-derived CDR1 and CDR2 are SGHNT and YENEEA. V shed 8 bases and J shed 10 bases, with 14 bases lying between them. The CDR3 length is 11 residues. This CDR3 is CASGRVKAAFF. DNA of the CDR3: TGTGCCAGCGGCCGGGTCAAGGCAGCTTTCTTT.

A remark on this clone: At one end, the junction sequence differs from germline, possibly due to a read error. The identical CDR3 is also encoded by other nucleotide sequences in the sample. The chain carries TRBV9 and TRBJ2-3; TRBD2 agrees at 10 bases. Germline V gene sequence: CDR1 SGDLS, CDR2 YYNGEE. The CDR3 spans 16 residues. The CDR3 here is CASSPAAGGITDTQYF. The CDR3 DNA is TGTGCCAGCAGCCCTGCAGCGGGGGGGATCACAGATACACAGTATTTT.

In this sample, this clone turned up a few times. The J gene is TRBJ1-4, the V gene TRBV7-2; no firm D call. The germline V and J ends were trimmed by 5 bases and 8 bases, with 12 bases remaining between them. Germline values: CDR1 SGHTA, CDR2 FQGNSA. The CDR3 length is 13 residues. For the CDR3, the DNA is TGTGCCAGCAGCCCCCGGGTCGGGGAAAAACTGTTTTTT. It encodes CASSPRVGEKLFF.

This chain joins TRBV21-1 and TRBJ2-5; the D call TRBD1 from the table was never checked on the DNA. TRBV21-1 constitutes a pseudogene. The CDR3 runs 16 residues. The CDR3 DNA reads as TGTGCCAGCAGCAAGGGGCGGACAGGGGGGTGGAAGACCCAGTACTTC. Amino acids: CASSKGRTGGWKTQYF.

The J gene is TRBJ2-2, the V gene TRBV7-2, with D tentatively TRBD1 (5 bases). Germline V gene data show CDR1 as SGHTA and CDR2 as FQGNSA. This CDR3 comprises 14 residues. Trimming cost V 6 bases and J 3 bases, with 11 bases left between them. CDR3 loop: CASRITRDTGELFF. In nucleotides, the CDR3 is TGTGCCAGCAGAATAACCAGGGACACCGGGGAGCTGTTTTTT.

This clone has just a few counts. This sequence joins TRBV10-2 and TRBJ2-5, with 10 bases identical to TRBD2. CDR3 length: 13 residues. CDR1 and CDR2 from the germline V gene are WSHSY and SAAADI. The J segment lost 13 bases and the V segment lost 3 bases, leaving 8 bases of the junction unmatched. In nucleotides, the CDR3 is TGCGCCAGCAGTGATCCAGCGGGGGGGCCGGGGTACTTC. Translation: CASSDPAGGPGYF.

In this sample, this clone turned up a few times. This chain uses TRBV7-2 with TRBJ2-7, with D possibly being TRBD2 (5 bases). The germline V and J ends were trimmed by 1 base and 3 bases, with 10 bases remaining between them. The germline CDR1 and CDR2 sequences are SGHTA and FQGNSA. The CDR3 spans 14 residues. CDR3 coding DNA: TGTGCCAGCAGCTTAGGAGCGGATTACTACGAGCAGTACTTC. It yields the protein CASSLGADYYEQYF.